This T cell receptor beta chain was documented in a study of CD8 T cells in ankylosing spondylitis. Notes on the study in general: The study identified a TCR beta motif of 7 or 8 highly homologous variants that appeared characteristic of ankylosing spondylitis blood.

TCRdb ran MiXCR on the 5' RACE reads and lists one entry per CDR3 protein. This table has some 840,000 distinct CDR3 sequences, around 11% appearing once. This clonotype was seen a few times. Its specificity is not known. This sequence was found in a male donor with ankylosing spondylitis. The sequencing sample was made of blood, either unsorted or a sorted T cell fraction (not recorded which).

The CDR3 here is CSARDPLAPSYEQYF. The CDR3 nucleotides read TGCAGTGCTAGAGATCCACTAGCACCCTCCTACGAGCAGTACTTC. J is TRBJ2-7 and V is TRBV20-1; D is perhaps TRBD2 (6 bases). This CDR3 comprises 15 residues. Germline CDR1 and CDR2: DFQATT and SNEGSKA (reference sequence). V shed 0 bases and J shed 0 bases, with 12 bases lying between them.